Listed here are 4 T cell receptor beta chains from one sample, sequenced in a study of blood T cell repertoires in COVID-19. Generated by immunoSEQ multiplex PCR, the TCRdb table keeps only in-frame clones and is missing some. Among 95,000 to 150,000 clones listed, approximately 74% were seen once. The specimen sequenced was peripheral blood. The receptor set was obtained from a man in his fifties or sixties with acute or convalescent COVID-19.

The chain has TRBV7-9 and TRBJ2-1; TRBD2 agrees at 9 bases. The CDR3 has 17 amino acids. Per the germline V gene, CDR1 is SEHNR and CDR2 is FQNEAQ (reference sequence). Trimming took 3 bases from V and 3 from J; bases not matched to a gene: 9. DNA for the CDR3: TGTGCCAGCAGCTTGGGGTCACTAGCGGGTCTCTACAATGAGCAGTTCTTC. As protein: CASSLGSLAGLYNEQFF. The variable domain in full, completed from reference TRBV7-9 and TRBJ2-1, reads DTGVSQNPRHKITKRGQNVTFRCDPISEHNRLYWYRQTLGQGPEFLTYFQNEAQLEKSRLLSDRFSAERPKGSFSTLEIQRTEQGDSAMYLCASSLGSLAGLYNEQFFGPGTRLTVL.

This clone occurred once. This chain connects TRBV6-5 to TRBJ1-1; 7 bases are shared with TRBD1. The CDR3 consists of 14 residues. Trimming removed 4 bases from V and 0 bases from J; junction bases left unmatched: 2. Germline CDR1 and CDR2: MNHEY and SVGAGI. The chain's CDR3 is CASSSGTVNTEAFF. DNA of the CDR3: TGTGCCAGCAGTTCCGGGACAGTGAACACTGAAGCTTTCTTT.

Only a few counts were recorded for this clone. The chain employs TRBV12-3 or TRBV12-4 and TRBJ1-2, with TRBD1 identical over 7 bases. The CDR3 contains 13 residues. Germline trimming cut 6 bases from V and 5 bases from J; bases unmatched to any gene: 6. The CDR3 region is CASSYLTGYGYTF. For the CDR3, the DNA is TGTGCCAGCAGCTACCTGACAGGGTATGGCTACACCTTC.

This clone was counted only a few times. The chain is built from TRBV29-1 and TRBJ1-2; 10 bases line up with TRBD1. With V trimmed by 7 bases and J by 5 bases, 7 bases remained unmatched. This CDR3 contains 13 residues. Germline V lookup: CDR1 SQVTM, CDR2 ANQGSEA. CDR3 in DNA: TGCAGCGCCGTAGGACAGGGGGTATATGGCTACACCTTC. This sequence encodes CSAVGQGVYGYTF.